What follows describes a single TCR beta chain. Its antigen is not identified. Here immunoSEQ multiplex PCR was the method, and the copy in TCRdb shows in-frame clones only, minus some. Of over 150,000 clones listed, 90% are singletons. This specimen belongs to a study of T cell responses to AZD1222 COVID-19 vaccine. Study-wide context: Recipients boosted at about 4 weeks or about 12 weeks are pooled. Study results and caveats: It was only after the peak T cell response that any repertoires were sampled. Along spike, vaccine-associated CD4 TCRs were found throughout, with dominance at 160-218 and 743-854.

CDR1 is MNHNS and CDR2 is SASEGT in the germline V gene. V was shortened by 3 bases and J by 7 bases, with 19 bases between the two germline ends. The CDR3 runs to 16 residues. This TCR was sampled from an adult in good health. Source: peripheral blood, taken on day 0 of AZD1222 vaccination. The chain couples TRBV6-1 to TRBJ1-5, with a weak D call TRBD1 (6 bases). The CDR3 coding sequence is TGTGCCAGCAGTGACCTCAGGGGAACTGGCTCCCAGCCCCAGCATTTT. As protein: CASSDLRGTGSQPQHF.